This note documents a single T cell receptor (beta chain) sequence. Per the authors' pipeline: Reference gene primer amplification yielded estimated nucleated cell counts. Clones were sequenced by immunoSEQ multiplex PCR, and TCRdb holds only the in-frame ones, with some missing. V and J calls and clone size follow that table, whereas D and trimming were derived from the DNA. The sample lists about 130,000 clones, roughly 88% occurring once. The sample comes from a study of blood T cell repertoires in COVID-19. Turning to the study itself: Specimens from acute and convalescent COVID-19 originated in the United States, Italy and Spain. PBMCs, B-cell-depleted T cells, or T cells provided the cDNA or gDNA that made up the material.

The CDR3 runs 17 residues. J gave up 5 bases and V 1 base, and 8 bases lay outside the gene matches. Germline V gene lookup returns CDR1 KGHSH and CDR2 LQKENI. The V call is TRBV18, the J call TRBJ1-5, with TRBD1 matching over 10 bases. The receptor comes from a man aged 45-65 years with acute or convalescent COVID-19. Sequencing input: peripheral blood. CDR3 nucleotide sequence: TGTGCCAGCTCACCACGGATTGGGGGACAGGGGCATCAGCCCCAGCATTTT. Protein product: CASSPRIGGQGHQPQHF.